The 26 T cell receptor beta chains given below trace back to one sample, sequenced in a study of T cell clonality in common variable immunodeficiency. Clones were read by immunoSEQ multiplex PCR, and TCRdb kept only the in-frame ones, dropping some. This sample has about 33,000 clones and no singletons, with 6.1% in the ten largest. These receptors have no known antigen. Study-level findings and limits: Reportedly, TCR beta sequences from common variable immunodeficiency showed fewer deletions and N-nucleotide insertions.

The sequenced material came from peripheral blood mononuclear cells. The receptors were sampled from a human donor with common variable immunodeficiency.

This clone was recorded a few times. Read data end 3 residues before the CDR3 end; the end is taken from the germline J gene. The rearrangement links TRBV19 to TRBJ1-4; 7 bases align to TRBD1. The germline V gene encodes CDR1 LNHDA and CDR2 SQIVND (reference sequence). Germline trimming cut 4 bases from V and 5 bases from J; bases unmatched to any gene: 10. This CDR3 region has 16 residues. The part of the CDR3 DNA that was read is TGTGCCAGTAGTAGAAACAGGGGAAAGAGGAATGAAAAA. Protein product: CASSRNRGKRNEK. The CDR3 in full is CASSRNRGKRNEKLFF.

This clone was counted ten times or more. The sequence runs out 3 residues before the end of the CDR3; the remainder is reconstructed from the germline J gene. The chain carries TRBV18 and TRBJ1-2; TRBD1 aligns across 9 bases. V was clipped by 3 bases and J by 6 bases; unmatched bases: 5. The CDR3 spans 14 residues. Germline CDR1 reads KGHSH; CDR2 reads LQKENI. The CDR3 bases that were read are TGTGCCAGCTCACCGACCGGGACAGGGAATGGC. Translation gives CASSPTGTGNG. The CDR3 reads in full as CASSPTGTGNGYTF.

The CDR3 here is CASSRSPTSNEQFF. CDR3 DNA, as far as it was read: TGTGCCAGCAGTCGTAGCCCTACCTCCAATGAG. This sequence joins TRBV7-6 and TRBJ2-1; the D is unclear. The sequenced fragment ends 3 residues before the CDR3 boundary, so the rest is inferred from the germline J gene. Germline V lookup: CDR1 SGHVS, CDR2 FNYEAQ. Trimming pared 6 bases from V and 6 bases from J, leaving 15 bases between. The CDR3 runs to 14 residues.

This clone occurred many times. Read sequence stops 3 residues before the CDR3 end, and the germline J gene provides the missing end. The V call is TRBV29-1, the J call TRBJ1-2, with TRBD1 identical over 8 bases. Germline values: CDR1 SQVTM, CDR2 ANQGSEA. The ends lost 2 bases at V and 6 bases at J; junction bases unmatched: 2. This CDR3 is 12 amino acids long. Partial CDR3 DNA: TGCAGCGTTGAAAGGGACAGGAATGGC. Its protein product is CSVERDRNG. The whole CDR3 reads CSVERDRNGYTF. Full variable domain (outside the CDR3, taken from reference TRBV29-1 and TRBJ1-2): SAVISQKPSRDICQRGTSLTIQCQVDSQVTMMFWYRQQPGQSLTLIATANQGSEATYESGFVIDKFPISRPNLTFSTLTVSNMSPEDSSIYLCSVERDRNGYTFGSGTRLTVV.

This clone has ten or more counts. The read finishes 3 residues shy of the CDR3 end, and the germline J gene is used to complete it. The chain combines TRBV6-2 or TRBV6-3 with TRBJ2-2; no clear D gene. The ends were cut back, 6 bases at V and 8 bases at J, with 7 bases in the middle. This CDR3 has 11 residues. Germline-derived CDR1 and CDR2 are MNHEY and SVGEGT. CDR3 sequence reads: CASSSPGELFF. CDR3 bases read: TGTGCCAGCAGCTCCCCGGGGGAG.

A few counts support this clone. From the germline J gene comes the end of the CDR3, since the read stops 3 residues before it. The J gene is TRBJ1-3, the V gene TRBV30; D is ambiguous. The germline V gene has CDR1 GTSNPN and CDR2 SVGIG (reference sequence). This CDR3 is built from 11 residues. Incomplete CDR3 DNA: TGTGCCTGGAGTGTTGTTGAGGCC. Protein sequence: CAWSVVEA. The whole CDR3 is CAWSVVEAIYF.

The table lists this clone with many counts. The read terminates 3 residues ahead of where the CDR3 ends, so the germline J gene completes it. The chain joins TRBV14 to TRBJ2-5; perhaps TRBD2 as D (6 bases). Germline V gene lookup returns CDR1 SGHDN and CDR2 FVKESK. The CDR3 extends over 14 amino acids. V was clipped by 2 bases and J by 3 bases, with 10 bases between them. Partial CDR3 DNA: TGTGCCAGCAGCCAACCCCGACTAGAAGAGACC. Its translation: CASSQPRLEET. The whole CDR3 sequence reads CASSQPRLEETQYF.

This clone occurred many times. The read terminates 3 residues before the CDR3 end, so the remaining end is supplied by the germline J gene. The chain recombines TRBV11-2 with TRBJ1-4, with a tentative D call TRBD1 (6 bases). V lost 0 bases and J 8 bases, leaving 10 bases between the germline ends. CDR3 length: 14 residues. Germline V lookup: CDR1 SGHAT, CDR2 FQNNGV. CDR3 bases read: TGTGCCAGCAGCTTAGACCGCGGACAGGAAAAA. It translates to CASSLDRGQEK. The complete CDR3 protein is CASSLDRGQEKLFF.

CDR3 loop: CASSVGQGTYEQYF. The DNA read from the CDR3 is TGTGCCAGCAGTGTAGGACAGGGGACCTACGAG. The rearrangement joins TRBV6-1 to TRBJ2-7; TRBD1 aligns across 9 bases. The read halts 3 residues ahead of the CDR3 end, with the missing end drawn from the germline J gene. Germline-derived CDR1 and CDR2 are MNHNS and SASEGT. This CDR3 is built from 14 residues. The J segment lost 2 bases and the V segment lost 4 bases, leaving 3 bases of the junction unmatched.

With respect to this clone: Read sequence stops 3 residues before the CDR3 end, and the germline J gene provides the missing end. The V and J genes are TRBV6-1 and TRBJ1-5; maybe TRBD1 (6 bases). The CDR3 length is 16 residues. V lost 2 bases and J lost 5, with 16 bases in between. CDR1 and CDR2 from the germline V gene are MNHNS and SASEGT. This chain's CDR3 is CASSERRQGPYQPQHF. Partial CDR3 DNA: TGTGCCAGCAGTGAAAGGCGGCAGGGGCCTTATCAGCCC.

This clone was observed at least ten times. The read gets to within 3 residues of the CDR3 end, and the germline J gene fills in the rest. The J gene is TRBJ2-3, the V gene TRBV2, with 11 bases fitting TRBD2. Germline values: CDR1 SNHLY, CDR2 FYNNEI. V dropped 6 bases and J dropped 5; count of bases not matched to a gene: 10. The CDR3 spans 16 residues. The CDR3 bases that were read are TGTGCCAGCAGGCCCCTAGCGGGGGGAATGATAGATACG. This gives the protein CASRPLAGGMIDT. In full, the CDR3 reads CASRPLAGGMIDTQYF. Full variable domain (remainder filled in from reference TRBV2 and TRBJ2-3): EPEVTQTPSHQVTQMGQEVILRCVPISNHLYFYWYRQILGQKVEFLVSFYNNEISEKSEIFDDQFSVERPDGSNFTLKIRSTKLEDSAMYFCASRPLAGGMIDTQYFGPGTRLTVL.

The sequenced part of the CDR3 DNA is TGTGCCTGGAGTGTATCAGGGAATGGC. Protein sequence: CAWSVSGNG. The whole CDR3 is CAWSVSGNGYTF. The J gene is TRBJ1-2, the V gene TRBV30, with D tentatively TRBD1 (5 bases). Coverage ceases 3 residues before the CDR3 finishes, and the germline J gene fills in the end. The germline gives CDR1 GTSNPN, CDR2 SVGIG (reference sequence). The germline V and J ends were trimmed by 0 bases and 6 bases, with 8 bases remaining between them. This CDR3 is built from 12 residues.

Notes on this clone: The read ends 3 residues before the CDR3 terminus; that terminus is restored from the germline J gene. The chain has TRBV19 and TRBJ1-1; TRBD1 might be the D (6 bases). Looked up from germline, CDR1 is LNHDA and CDR2 is SQIVND (reference sequence). This CDR3 is 16 amino acids long. Deletions cut 4 bases from V and 1 base from J, with 16 bases between. The CDR3 reads CASSTQRTVRNTEAFF. Partial CDR3 DNA: TGTGCCAGTAGTACCCAACGGACAGTTAGGAACACTGAA.

In its sample, this clone ranks as medium-sized (0.01 to 0.1%). The sequence runs out 3 residues before the end of the CDR3; the remainder is reconstructed from the germline J gene. The V call is TRBV30, the J call TRBJ2-2; D may be TRBD2 (6 bases). CDR3 length: 13 residues. From germline, CDR1 is GTSNPN and CDR2 SVGIG (reference sequence). V dropped 4 bases and J dropped 8 bases, with 14 bases sitting between them. CDR3 region: CAWTLLAGGELFF. CDR3 bases read: TGTGCCTGGACTTTACTAGCTGGTGGGGAG.

A note on this clone: Read coverage stops 3 residues before the CDR3 terminus; the germline J gene supplies the remainder. The V gene is TRBV19, the J gene TRBJ1-4; 7 positions match TRBD1. The CDR3 extends over 15 amino acids. Germline values: CDR1 LNHDA, CDR2 SQIVND (reference sequence). Trimming at V came to 4 bases and at J to 7 bases, leaving 9 bases not matched to a gene. The CDR3 sequence is CASSTGGGRSEKLFF. The covered CDR3 bases are TGTGCCAGTAGTACCGGAGGGGGCCGAAGTGAAAAA.

This clone was seen at least ten times. Read coverage stops 3 residues before the CDR3 terminus; the germline J gene supplies the remainder. This chain links TRBV4-2 with TRBJ2-1; 7 bases agree with TRBD2. CDR1 is LGHNA and CDR2 is YNFKEQ in the germline V gene. The CDR3 totals 15 residues. V dropped 0 bases and J dropped 8; count of bases not matched to a gene: 7. CDR3 bases read: TGTGCCAGCAGCCAAGAAGGGAGGGGTTTCGATGAG. Translation gives CASSQEGRGFDE. The CDR3 reads in full as CASSQEGRGFDEQFF.

This clone was picked up many times. The CDR3 end is not reached by the read, which stops 3 residues before it; the germline J gene fills it in. This chain joins TRBV20-1 and TRBJ1-1; the D gene is possibly TRBD1 (5 bases). There are 13 residues in the CDR3. Trimming removed 0 bases at V and 5 bases at J, with 10 bases between. The germline gives CDR1 DFQATT, CDR2 SNEGSKA (reference sequence). Here the CDR3 reads CSARDLRGTEAFF. The CDR3 DNA, read in part, is TGCAGTGCTAGAGATCTTAGGGGAACTGAA.

This clone was detected ten times or more. The read halts 3 residues ahead of the CDR3 end, with the missing end drawn from the germline J gene. The chain employs TRBV5-1 and TRBJ1-3; 7 nucleotides line up with TRBD1. J lost 7 bases, V lost 4 bases, and 11 bases had no gene match. This CDR3 contains 15 residues. Germline V CDR1 and CDR2: SGHRS, YFSETQ. The covered CDR3 bases are TGCGCCAGCAGCCTCGGGGCGACAGGGTTGAACACC. Protein sequence: CASSLGATGLNT. The full CDR3 protein is CASSLGATGLNTIYF.

This clone was observed many times. With the read ending 3 residues before the CDR3 end, the germline J gene is used to fill in that end. V and J are TRBV29-1 and TRBJ1-2; D may be TRBD1 (6 bases). V was shortened by 7 bases and J by 4 bases, with 19 bases between the two germline ends. Germline lookup yields CDR1 SQVTM and CDR2 ANQGSEA. This CDR3 has 14 residues. The CDR3 DNA, read in part, is TGCAGCGCCAAAGAGGGGGGGGGTCGCTATGGC. Its translation is CSAKEGGGRYG. The entire CDR3 sequence reads CSAKEGGGRYGYTF.

This clone was detected many times. Read data end 3 residues before the CDR3 end; the end is taken from the germline J gene. This chain connects TRBV18 to TRBJ1-1, with 8 bases identical to TRBD1. The CDR3 is 13 amino acids. J lost 5 bases, V lost 7 bases, and 6 bases had no gene match. The germline V gene encodes CDR1 KGHSH and CDR2 LQKENI. The CDR3 bases that were read are TGTGCCAGCTGTACGACAGGGGAAACTGAA. Its protein product is CASCTTGETE. The CDR3 in its entirety is CASCTTGETEAFF.

The sample holds a few counts of this clone. From the germline J gene comes the end of the CDR3, since the read stops 3 residues before it. This chain joins TRBV20-1 and TRBJ2-1; D not resolved. Trimming removed 0 bases at V and 0 bases at J, with 12 bases between. Germline V gene data show CDR1 as DFQATT and CDR2 as SNEGSKA (reference sequence). CDR3 size: 16 residues. The CDR3 is CSARDQEATSYNEQFF. The covered CDR3 bases are TGCAGTGCTAGAGATCAAGAGGCAACCTCCTACAATGAG.

This CDR3 reads CASRQGDISTEAFF. Partial CDR3 DNA: TGTGCCAGTAGACAGGGTGATATTAGCACTGAA. This chain connects TRBV19 to TRBJ1-1; tentatively, D is TRBD1 (6 bases). The CDR3 goes on 3 residues after the read ends, and that part is filled in from the germline J gene. Germline lookup yields CDR1 LNHDA and CDR2 SQIVND (reference sequence). V was clipped by 6 bases and J by 4 bases, with 15 bases between them. The CDR3 runs 14 residues.

This CDR3 is CAWGRSGNTEAFF. The covered CDR3 bases are TGTGCCTGGGGCCGGTCGGGGAACACTGAA. The V and J genes are TRBV30 and TRBJ1-1, with D uncertain. The read comes to an end 3 residues before the CDR3 does, leaving the germline J gene to fill in the end. In germline, CDR1 is GTSNPN, CDR2 SVGIG (reference sequence). This CDR3 is built from 13 residues. V lost 5 bases and J 1 base, leaving 11 bases between the germline ends.

Details on this clone: The read gets to within 3 residues of the CDR3 end, and the germline J gene fills in the rest. This chain connects TRBV18 to TRBJ2-1; tentative D call: TRBD1 (6 bases). CDR1 and CDR2 (germline): KGHSH, LQKENI. This CDR3 comprises 15 residues. Trimming stripped 3 bases from V and 8 bases from J, with 17 bases between. The covered CDR3 bases are TGTGCCAGCTCACCTGGACAGTCCAGGGGTGATGAG. This translates into CASSPGQSRGDE. The CDR3 in full is CASSPGQSRGDEQFF.

Comment on this clone: The read gets to within 3 residues of the CDR3 end, and the germline J gene fills in the rest. V gene TRBV6-2 or TRBV6-3 combines with J gene TRBJ2-3; 9 nucleotides line up with TRBD2. CDR1 and CDR2 (germline): MNHEY, SVGEGT. The length of the CDR3 is 17 residues. V shed 0 bases and J 4 bases; nucleotides not matched to a gene: 8. The CDR3 spells CASSYSKSGGSADTQYF. The part of the CDR3 DNA that was read is TGTGCCAGCAGTTACTCGAAGAGCGGGGGGTCGGCAGATACG.

This clone was seen more than once but under ten times. The read halts 3 residues ahead of the CDR3 end, with the missing end drawn from the germline J gene. This rearrangement joins TRBV2 to TRBJ2-7; 8 bases are shared with TRBD2. Germline V gene sequence: CDR1 SNHLY, CDR2 FYNNEI. This CDR3 contains 15 residues. J gave up 5 bases and V 7 bases, and 13 bases lay outside the gene matches. CDR3 bases read: TGTGCCAGCATCCCGTACGGGACTAGTTTCAACGAG. This codes for CASIPYGTSFNE. The whole CDR3 region reads CASIPYGTSFNEQYF.